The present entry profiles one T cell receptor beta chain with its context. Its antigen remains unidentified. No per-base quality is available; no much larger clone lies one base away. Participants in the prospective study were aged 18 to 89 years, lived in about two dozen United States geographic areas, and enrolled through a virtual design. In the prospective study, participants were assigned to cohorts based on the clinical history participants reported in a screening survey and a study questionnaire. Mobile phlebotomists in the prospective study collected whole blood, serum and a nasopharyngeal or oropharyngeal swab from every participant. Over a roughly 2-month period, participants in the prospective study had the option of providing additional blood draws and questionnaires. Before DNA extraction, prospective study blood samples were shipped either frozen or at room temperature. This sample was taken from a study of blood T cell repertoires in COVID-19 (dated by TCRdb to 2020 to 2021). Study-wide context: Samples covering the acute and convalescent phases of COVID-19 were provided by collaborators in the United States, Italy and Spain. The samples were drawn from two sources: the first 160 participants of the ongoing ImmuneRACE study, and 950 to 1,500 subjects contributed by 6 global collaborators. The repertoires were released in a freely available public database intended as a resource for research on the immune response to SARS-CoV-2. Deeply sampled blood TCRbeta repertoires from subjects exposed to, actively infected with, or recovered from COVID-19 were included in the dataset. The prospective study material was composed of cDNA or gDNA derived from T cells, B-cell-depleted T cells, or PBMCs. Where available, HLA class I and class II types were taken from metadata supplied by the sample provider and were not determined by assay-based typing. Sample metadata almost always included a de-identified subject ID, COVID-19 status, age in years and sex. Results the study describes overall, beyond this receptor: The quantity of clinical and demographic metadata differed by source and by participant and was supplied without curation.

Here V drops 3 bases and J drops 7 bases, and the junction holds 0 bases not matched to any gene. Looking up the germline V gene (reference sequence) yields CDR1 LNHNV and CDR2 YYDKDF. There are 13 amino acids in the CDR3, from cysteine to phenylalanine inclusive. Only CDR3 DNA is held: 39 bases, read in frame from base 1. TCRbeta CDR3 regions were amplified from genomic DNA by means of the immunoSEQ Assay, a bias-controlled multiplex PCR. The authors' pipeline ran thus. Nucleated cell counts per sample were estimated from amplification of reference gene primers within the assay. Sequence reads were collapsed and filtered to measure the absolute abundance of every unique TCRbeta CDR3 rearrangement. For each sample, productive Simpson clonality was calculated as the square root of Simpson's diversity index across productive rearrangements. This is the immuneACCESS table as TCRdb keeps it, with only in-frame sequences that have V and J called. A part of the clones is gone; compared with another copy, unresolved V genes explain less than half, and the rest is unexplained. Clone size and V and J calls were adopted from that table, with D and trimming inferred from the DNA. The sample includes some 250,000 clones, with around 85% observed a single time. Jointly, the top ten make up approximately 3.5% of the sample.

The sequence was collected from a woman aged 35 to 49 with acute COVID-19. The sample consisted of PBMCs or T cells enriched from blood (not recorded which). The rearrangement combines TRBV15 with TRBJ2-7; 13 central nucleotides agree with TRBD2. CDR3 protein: CATSRGLAGEQYF. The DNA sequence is TGTGCCACCAGCAGGGGACTAGCGGGAGAGCAGTACTTC.